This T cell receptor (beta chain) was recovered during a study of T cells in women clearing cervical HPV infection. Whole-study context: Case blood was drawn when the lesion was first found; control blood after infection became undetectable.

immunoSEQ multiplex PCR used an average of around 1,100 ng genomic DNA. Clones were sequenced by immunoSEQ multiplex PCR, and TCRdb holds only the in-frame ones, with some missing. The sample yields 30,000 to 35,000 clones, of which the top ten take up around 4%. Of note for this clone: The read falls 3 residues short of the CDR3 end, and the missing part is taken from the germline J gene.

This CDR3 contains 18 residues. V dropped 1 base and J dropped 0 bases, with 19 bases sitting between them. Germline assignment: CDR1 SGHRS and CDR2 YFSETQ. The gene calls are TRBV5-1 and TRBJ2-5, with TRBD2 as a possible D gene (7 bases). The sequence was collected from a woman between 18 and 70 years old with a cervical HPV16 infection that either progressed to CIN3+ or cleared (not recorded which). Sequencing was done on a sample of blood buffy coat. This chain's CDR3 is CASSLQGQTGGYQETQYF. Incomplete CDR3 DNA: TGCGCCAGCAGCTTGCAGGGGCAGACGGGGGGCTACCAAGAGACC. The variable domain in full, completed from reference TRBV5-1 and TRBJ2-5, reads KAGVTQTPRYLIKTRGQQVTLSCSPISGHRSVSWYQQTPGQGLQFLFEYFSETQRNKGNFPGRFSGRQFSNSRSEMNVSTLELGDSALYLCASSLQGQTGGYQETQYFGPGTRLLVL.